This entry lists 25 T cell receptor beta chains sequenced from one sample in a study of T cells in Graves' hyperthyroidism and ophthalmopathy. RNA transcripts gave rise to amplified TCR beta CDR3 regions. HTBI primers were used for first-round RT-PCR of the TCR CDR3. MiXCR, run by TCRdb on the multiplex PCR reads, gives a single entry per CDR3 protein. The sample consists of around 580,000 distinct CDR3 sequences, about half of them appearing once. Sequences were obtained from peripheral blood or thyroid tissue (not recorded which). These receptors were taken from a woman younger than 35 with Graves' hyperthyroidism.

The V call is TRBV5-1, the J call TRBJ2-7; 9 positions agree with TRBD2. There are 15 residues in the CDR3. Germline CDR1 SGHRS, CDR2 YFSETQ. With V trimmed by 4 bases and J by 6 bases, 11 bases remained unmatched. CDR3 sequence: CASSKDRTSVTEQYF. CDR3 DNA sequence: TGCGCCAGCAGCAAAGACAGGACTAGCGTTACCGAGCAGTACTTC.

Many counts were recorded for this clonotype. V gene TRBV24-1 combines with J gene TRBJ2-2; possibly TRBD2 for D (5 bases). The germline gives CDR1 KGHDR, CDR2 SFDVKD. The CDR3 length is 14 residues. V was shortened by 2 bases and J by 6 bases, with 9 bases between the two germline ends. The CDR3 region is CATSDSGVPGELFF. CDR3 nucleotides: TGTGCCACCAGTGATTCCGGGGTCCCCGGGGAGCTGTTTTTT.

The chain couples TRBV20-1 to TRBJ2-7, with D perhaps matching TRBD1 (6 bases). The germline V gene encodes CDR1 DFQATT and CDR2 SNEGSKA (reference sequence). The CDR3 contains 13 residues. Trimming shortened V by 6 bases and J by 3 bases, and 15 bases separated the two germline ends. The CDR3 reads CSATSGHGYEQYF. The CDR3 coding sequence is TGCAGTGCAACTTCGGGACACGGCTACGAGCAGTACTTC.

In this sample, this clonotype turned up once. The V and J genes are TRBV24-1 and TRBJ2-1, with TRBD1 identical over 7 bases. V shed 3 bases and J 0 bases; nucleotides not matched to a gene: 7. The CDR3 length is 17 residues. Germline V gives CDR1 KGHDR, CDR2 SFDVKD. CDR3 sequence: CATSDGGQPYSYNEQFF. The DNA of the CDR3 is TGTGCCACCAGTGATGGGGGACAGCCGTACTCCTACAATGAGCAGTTCTTC.

This chain joins TRBV5-1 and TRBJ1-5; D perhaps matches TRBD1 (5 bases). The CDR3 has 15 residues. CDR1 SGHRS and CDR2 YFSETQ come from the germline V gene. V lost 0 bases, J lost 13 bases, and 20 bases lay in between. In DNA, the CDR3 is TGCGCCAGCAGCTTGGTTCCGGGTCAGGGAAATGAGCAGCATTTT. Its protein is CASSLVPGQGNEQHF. The entire variable domain, with the rest obtained from reference TRBV5-1 and TRBJ1-5, is as follows: KAGVTQTPRYLIKTRGQQVTLSCSPISGHRSVSWYQQTPGQGLQFLFEYFSETQRNKGNFPGRFSGRQFSNSRSEMNVSTLELGDSALYLCASSLVPGQGNEQHFGDGTRLSIL.

This clonotype occurred many times. V usage is TRBV7-8 and J usage is TRBJ2-5; D may be TRBD2 (5 bases). The CDR3 is 13 residues long. Trimming took off 5 bases at V and 6 bases at J, with 13 bases between the two ends. The V gene's germline CDR1 is SGHVS and CDR2 FQNEAQ. CDR3 loop: CASSALEGKTQYF. In DNA, the CDR3 is TGTGCCAGCAGCGCTCTTGAGGGAAAGACCCAGTACTTC. Full variable domain (remainder filled in from reference TRBV7-8 and TRBJ2-5): GAGVSQSPRYKVAKRGQDVALRCDPISGHVSLFWYQQALGQGPEFLTYFQNEAQLDKSGLPSDRFFAERPEGSVSTLKIQRTQQEDSAVYLCASSALEGKTQYFGPGTRLLVL.

This clonotype was seen at least ten times. V usage is TRBV20-1 and J usage is TRBJ1-2, with TRBD1 matching 8 bases. CDR1 and CDR2 from the germline V gene are DFQATT and SNEGSKA (reference sequence). CDR3 length equals 14 residues. Trimming cost V 6 bases and J 3 bases; bases outside gene matches: 9. The CDR3 sequence: CSASGTGIDYGYTF. In nucleotides, the CDR3 is TGCAGTGCCTCCGGGACAGGAATCGACTATGGCTACACCTTC.

This clonotype was detected ten times or more. The genes are TRBV14 and TRBJ1-2; no clear D. The CDR3 sequence is 13 residues long. Germline CDR1 is SGHDN and CDR2 is FVKESK. Trimming shortened V by 2 bases and J by 6 bases, and 10 bases separated the two germline ends. The CDR3 DNA reads TGTGCCAGCAGCCAACAGACTCGGGATGGCTACACCTTC. This encodes CASSQQTRDGYTF.

This clonotype appeared many times. The chain recombines TRBV29-1 with TRBJ1-1; unclear D gene. V gave up 4 bases and J gave up 0 bases, with 9 bases separating them. The CDR3 is 13 amino acids. Germline assignment: CDR1 SQVTM and CDR2 ANQGSEA. The CDR3 coding sequence is TGCAGCGTTGGAGTGACACTGAACACTGAAGCTTTCTTT. This codes for CSVGVTLNTEAFF.

This clonotype was recorded at least ten times. This chain connects TRBV20-1 to TRBJ2-3, with 8 bases fitting TRBD2. With V trimmed by 3 bases and J by 4 bases, 12 bases remained unmatched. The CDR3 has 16 amino acids. CDR1 and CDR2 from the germline V gene are DFQATT and SNEGSKA (reference sequence). The CDR3, as DNA: TGCAGTGCTAGTGGGGTGTCTAGCGGGTTTGCAGATACGCAGTATTTT. It encodes CSASGVSSGFADTQYF.

The chain links TRBV7-9 to TRBJ2-7, with a tentative D call TRBD1 (6 bases). The ends were cut back, 3 bases at V and 3 bases at J, with 15 bases in the middle. Germline V gene data show CDR1 as SEHNR and CDR2 as FQNEAQ (reference sequence). The CDR3 is 15 residues long. As DNA, the CDR3 is TGTGCCAGCAGCTTGCCCACAGGGAGTCACTACGAGCAGTACTTC. Amino acids: CASSLPTGSHYEQYF.

This sequence joins TRBV19 and TRBJ2-5, with a weak D call TRBD1 (6 bases). The CDR3 is made up of 13 amino acids. Germline CDR1 reads LNHDA; CDR2 reads SQIVND (reference sequence). The ends were cut back, 11 bases at V and 2 bases at J, with 15 bases in the middle. This CDR3 reads CARRTAMQETQYF. The CDR3, as DNA: TGTGCCCGACGGACAGCTATGCAAGAGACCCAGTACTTC.

This clonotype was detected ten times or more. The V call is TRBV7-3, the J call TRBJ2-5, with D uncertain. V lost 1 base and J 4 bases, leaving 4 bases between the germline ends. Looked up from germline, CDR1 is SGHTA and CDR2 is FQGTGA. The CDR3 consists of 12 residues. The CDR3 protein is CASSLNLETQYF. CDR3 DNA: TGTGCCAGCAGCTTAAATCTAGAGACCCAGTACTTC.

The chain recombines TRBV7-9 with TRBJ2-1; 9 bases line up with TRBD2. The V and J ends lost 6 bases and 4 bases, in that order; junction bases with no gene match: 10. CDR1 SEHNR and CDR2 FQNEAQ come from the germline V gene (reference sequence). CDR3 size: 16 residues. CDR3 in DNA: TGTGCCAGCAGTCTTACTACTAGCGGGCCTTACAATGAGCAGTTCTTC. Amino acids: CASSLTTSGPYNEQFF.

The chain recombines TRBV4-1 with TRBJ2-1; D gene ambiguous. CDR1 MGHRA and CDR2 YSYEKL come from the germline V gene. The CDR3 sequence is 16 residues long. The germline V and J ends were trimmed by 0 bases and 4 bases, with 13 bases remaining between them. The CDR3 loop reads CASSQDVQPEYNEQFF. As DNA, the CDR3 is TGCGCCAGCAGCCAAGATGTCCAGCCCGAATACAATGAGCAGTTCTTC.

This chain uses TRBV7-9 with TRBJ2-5, with 8 positions matching TRBD1. The DNA end is a closer match to TRBJ2-1, so the J assignment may be wrong. There are 11 residues in the CDR3. Looked up from germline, CDR1 is SEHNR and CDR2 is FQNEAQ (reference sequence). Here the CDR3 reads CASSQGAEQFF. CDR3 nucleotides: TGTGCCAGCAGCCAGGGGGCGGAGCAGTTCTTC.

The chain has TRBV3-1 and TRBJ2-1; 13 bases line up with TRBD2. Trimming at V came to 5 bases and at J to 8 bases, leaving 6 bases not matched to a gene. Germline CDR1 is LGHDT and CDR2 is YNNKEL (reference sequence). CDR3 length equals 15 residues. The CDR3 DNA reads as TGTGCCAGCAGCTGGACTAGCGGGAGTACCGATGAGCAGTTCTTC. It is translated as CASSWTSGSTDEQFF.

This clonotype was detected only a few times. The J gene is TRBJ2-1, the V gene TRBV7-9; 10 bases are shared with TRBD2. V lost 3 bases, J lost 4 bases, and 6 bases stayed unmatched. The CDR3 runs 16 residues. CDR1 is SEHNR, CDR2 FQNEAQ, per germline (reference sequence). The CDR3 loop is CASSLESSGGYNEQFF. CDR3 sequence (DNA): TGTGCCAGCAGCTTGGAGTCTAGCGGGGGTTACAATGAGCAGTTCTTC.

In this sample, this clonotype turned up many times. The rearrangement links TRBV2 to TRBJ2-5; D not certain. V dropped 4 bases and J dropped 5 bases, with 8 bases sitting between them. Germline V lookup: CDR1 SNHLY, CDR2 FYNNEI. The CDR3 contains 12 residues. In DNA, the CDR3 is TGTGCCAGCAGTGGGACCGAGGAGACCCAGTACTTC. This codes for CASSGTEETQYF.

This clonotype was detected only a few times. The chain is built from TRBV3-1 and TRBJ1-1; 8 bases map to TRBD1. The CDR3 is made up of 12 amino acids. Germline CDR1 and CDR2: LGHDT and YNNKEL (reference sequence). The V gene end was trimmed by 11 bases and the J gene end by 4 bases; junction bases not matched to a gene: 6. CDR3 in amino acids: CAAGGASTEAFF. CDR3 nucleotides: TGTGCCGCAGGGGGCGCGAGCACTGAAGCTTTCTTT.

On this clonotype itself: Here the CDR3 omits its conserved ending phenylalanine or tryptophan, so a read error is the likely source. It is unclear where the CDR3 begins or ends on the DNA, so no DNA is shown, and the CDR3 is as TCRdb lists it. The chain is built from TRBV29-1 and TRBJ1-2; the tabulated D call, TRBD1, remains unverified against the DNA. The V gene's germline CDR1 is SQVTM and CDR2 ANQGSEA. A total of 8 residues make up the CDR3, ends included. This chain's CDR3 is CSASGATS.

The CDR3 region has the DNA TGTGCCACCAGTGATTTACGGGGCCTAGGCCTAATGGGCTCTGGAAACACCATATATTTT. Translation: CATSDLRGLGLMGSGNTIYF. The rearrangement links TRBV24-1 to TRBJ1-3; tentative D call: TRBD1 (5 bases). The CDR3 is 20 residues long. In germline, CDR1 is KGHDR, CDR2 SFDVKD. The V end was cut by 1 base, the J end by 0 bases, with 21 bases between.

This clonotype was seen repeatedly, ten times or more. CDR3 in DNA: TGTGCCAGCAGTCACCGAGCCGGGGAGCTGTTTTTT. Amino acids: CASSHRAGELFF. V gene TRBV9 combines with J gene TRBJ2-2; D remains unclear. The CDR3 loop spans 12 amino acids. Per germline, CDR1 SGDLS and CDR2 YYNGEE. V was clipped by 5 bases and J by 6 bases, with 8 bases between them.

This clonotype has only a few counts. The V and J genes are TRBV7-6 and TRBJ2-5; the match to TRBD1 covers 7 bases. Germline V gene lookup returns CDR1 SGHVS and CDR2 FNYEAQ. The CDR3 is 13 residues long. Trimming cost V 5 bases and J 5 bases; bases outside gene matches: 5. CDR3 sequence reads: CASSATGVETQYF. The CDR3 nucleotides are TGTGCCAGCAGCGCCACAGGGGTTGAGACCCAGTACTTC.

The rearrangement uses TRBV7-9 and TRBJ1-2; D remains ambiguous. Between the trimmed V and J ends, which lost 5 bases and 2 bases, there was a span of 9 bases. Germline CDR1 is SEHNR and CDR2 is FQNEAQ (reference sequence). This CDR3 spans 13 amino acids. The CDR3 DNA is TGTGCCAGCAGCATAGGTGGAAACTATGGCTACACCTTC. Protein sequence: CASSIGGNYGYTF. Full variable domain (remainder filled in from reference TRBV7-9 and TRBJ1-2): DTGVSQNPRHKITKRGQNVTFRCDPISEHNRLYWYRQTLGQGPEFLTYFQNEAQLEKSRLLSDRFSAERPKGSFSTLEIQRTEQGDSAMYLCASSIGGNYGYTFGSGTRLTVV.